One sample yielded the 8 T cell receptor beta chains listed below, sequenced in a study of blood T cell repertoires in COVID-19. The assay was immunoSEQ multiplex PCR, and TCRdb's table has in-frame clones only and misses some. The sample lists roughly 50,000 clones, 75% to 90% occurring once. The sequenced sample consisted of peripheral blood. These receptors all stem from a woman older than 75 with COVID-19, enrolled during active disease.

The V gene is TRBV28, the J gene TRBJ1-2; TRBD1 matches at 8 bases. Germline assignment: CDR1 MDHEN and CDR2 SYDVKM. The CDR3 contains 16 residues. The J segment lost 3 bases and the V segment lost 6 bases, leaving 12 bases of the junction unmatched. The DNA for the CDR3 is TGTGCCAGCAGGGGGGGAACGGGACAGGTATACTATGGCTACACCTTC. Translated: CASRGGTGQVYYGYTF.

The rearrangement links TRBV13 to TRBJ2-3; 8 bases fit TRBD2. The CDR3 length is 15 residues. Per the germline V gene, CDR1 is PRHDT and CDR2 is FYEKMQ (reference sequence). V trimming: 5 bases; J trimming: 4 bases; junction bases outside the gene matches: 8. CDR3 amino acids: CASSALSGAADTQYF. CDR3 in DNA: TGTGCCAGCAGCGCCCTTAGCGGGGCTGCAGATACGCAGTATTTT.

The V gene is TRBV6-6, the J gene TRBJ2-1; TRBD2 matches 10 bases. Germline CDR1 reads MNHNY; CDR2 reads SVGAGI (reference sequence). Germline trimming cut 6 bases from V and 4 bases from J; bases unmatched to any gene: 6. This CDR3 has 15 amino acids. In nucleotides, the CDR3 is TGTGCCAGCAGCTCCCGAGCGGGGGGGTACAATGAGCAGTTCTTC. This sequence encodes CASSSRAGGYNEQFF.

V and J are TRBV7-9 and TRBJ2-4; 14 nucleotides align to TRBD2. The germline CDR1 and CDR2 sequences are SEHNR and FQNEAQ (reference sequence). Trimming removed 5 bases from V and 1 base from J; junction bases left unmatched: 10. This CDR3 has 19 amino acids. The chain's CDR3 is CASSLGLAGGPRAKNIQYF. The CDR3 nucleotides read TGTGCCAGCAGCCTCGGACTAGCGGGGGGCCCCAGGGCCAAAAACATTCAGTACTTC.

The J gene is TRBJ1-2, the V gene TRBV19; 8 positions agree with TRBD1. The trim removed 7 bases at V and 2 bases at J, leaving 6 bases unmatched. The CDR3 runs 14 residues. From germline, CDR1 is LNHDA and CDR2 SQIVND (reference sequence). The CDR3: CASTRTGKNYGYTF. The CDR3 DNA reads as TGTGCCAGTACCCGGACAGGGAAGAACTATGGCTACACCTTC. The full variable domain, with the rest looked up from reference TRBV19 and TRBJ1-2, is DGGITQSPKYLFRKEGQNVTLSCEQNLNHDAMYWYRQDPGQGLRLIYYSQIVNDFQKGDIAEGYSVSREKKESFPLTVTSAQKNPTAFYLCASTRTGKNYGYTFGSGTRLTVV.

The CDR3 here is CASGGRSWETQYF. The CDR3 nucleotides read TGTGCCAGCGGCGGGAGGTCGTGGGAGACCCAGTACTTC. V gene TRBV28 combines with J gene TRBJ2-5, with 8 bases aligning to TRBD2. Germline V lookup: CDR1 MDHEN, CDR2 SYDVKM. J was trimmed by 5 bases and V by 8 bases; bases with no gene match: 7. CDR3 length equals 13 residues.

The chain couples TRBV6-2 or TRBV6-3 to TRBJ1-5; TRBD1 aligns across 7 bases. Trimming removed 6 bases from V and 0 bases from J; junction bases left unmatched: 5. Per the germline V gene, CDR1 is MNHEY and CDR2 is SVGEGT. This CDR3 has 15 amino acids. The CDR3 reads CASSPQGYSNQPQHF. CDR3 DNA sequence: TGTGCCAGCAGCCCACAGGGGTATAGCAATCAGCCCCAGCATTTT.

The chain carries TRBV19 and TRBJ2-1; D not resolved. V lost 3 bases and J 6 bases, leaving 9 bases between the germline ends. The length of the CDR3 is 13 residues. Germline CDR1 is LNHDA and CDR2 is SQIVND (reference sequence). The CDR3 DNA is TGTGCCAGTAGTATTTCGAGCCCCAATGAGCAGTTCTTC. It translates to CASSISSPNEQFF.